This TCR beta chain originates from a study of a mutant IDH1 vaccine in newly diagnosed glioma. Study-wide context: Vaccination started 4-6 weeks after radiotherapy alone, or with temozolomide cycles. Earlier care involved radiotherapy, temozolomide, or both, and the majority received both.

The method was immunoSEQ multiplex PCR; TCRdb's version includes in-frame clones alone and lacks a portion of them. The sample shows 100,000 to 120,000 clones, 90% of them seen only once. The time point was: week 11, during vaccination. The study gave 300 ug of mutant IDH1 20-mer peptide per vaccine dose, with topical imiquimod. There were new WHO grade 3 or 4 astrocytomas in the donors, and these were IDH1-mutant and ATRX-lost. Of note for this clone: Its target is unknown.

The source was PBMCs, collected from a glioma patient whose treatment included an IDH1 peptide vaccine. The clonotype comes from a woman aged 45-59 years with glioma.

This CDR3 reads CASSKGTSASTDTQYF. CDR3 DNA: TGTGCCAGCAGTAAGGGAACCTCCGCTAGCACAGATACGCAGTATTTT. This chain joins TRBV11-2 and TRBJ2-3, with no clear D. V gave up 6 bases and J gave up 0 bases, with 16 bases separating them. Germline lookup yields CDR1 SGHAT and CDR2 FQNNGV. The CDR3 is 16 amino acids.